One sample yielded the 23 T cell receptor beta chains listed below, sequenced in a study of shared clonotypes between healthy human individuals. Profiling relied on immunoSEQ multiplex PCR, and the TCRdb table lists in-frame clones only, not all of them. The table has about 2.4 million clones, approximately 93% seen once; the top ten hold about 0.39%. The sample taken for sequencing was naive CD4+ T cells from PBMCs. The subset was: CD45RA+ positively selected. These receptors originate from a man younger than 35 in good health. Some clones in this sample may be carry-over from other donors' samples.

This chain uses TRBV7-9 with TRBJ1-2, with 12 positions matching TRBD1. Looked up from germline, CDR1 is SEHNR and CDR2 is FQNEAQ (reference sequence). V was clipped by 5 bases and J by 3 bases; unmatched bases: 4. This CDR3 has 15 residues. The CDR3 sequence is CASSLGDRGHYGYTF. CDR3 nucleotide sequence: TGTGCCAGCAGCCTTGGGGACAGGGGGCACTATGGCTACACCTTC.

This sequence joins TRBV5-5 and TRBJ1-1; TRBD1 aligns across 9 bases. The CDR3 loop spans 14 amino acids. Germline V gene lookup returns CDR1 SGHKS and CDR2 YYEKEE (reference sequence). The V gene end was trimmed by 3 bases and the J gene end by 5 bases; junction bases not matched to a gene: 5. CDR3 loop: CASSSGTGWTEAFF. The CDR3 DNA sequence: TGTGCCAGCAGCTCTGGGACAGGGTGGACTGAAGCTTTCTTT.

The chain has TRBV19 and TRBJ1-2; D is perhaps TRBD1 (5 bases). Germline V gives CDR1 LNHDA, CDR2 SQIVND (reference sequence). This CDR3 comprises 14 residues. The V end was cut by 6 bases, the J end by 6 bases, with 17 bases between. The CDR3 region has the DNA TGTGCCAGTAGCCCACCCCGGGGGTCCCATGGCTACACCTTC. The encoded protein is CASSPPRGSHGYTF. Full variable domain (outside the CDR3, taken from reference TRBV19 and TRBJ1-2): DGGITQSPKYLFRKEGQNVTLSCEQNLNHDAMYWYRQDPGQGLRLIYYSQIVNDFQKGDIAEGYSVSREKKESFPLTVTSAQKNPTAFYLCASSPPRGSHGYTFGSGTRLTVV.

A single count supports this clone. The V and J genes are TRBV27 and TRBJ2-7; 9 bases are shared with TRBD2. This CDR3 spans 18 amino acids. Germline-derived CDR1 and CDR2 are MNHEY and SMNVEV (reference sequence). The ends lost 0 bases at V and 6 bases at J; junction bases unmatched: 15. CDR3 in amino acids: CASSLSLNTGLAVAEQYF. The DNA of the CDR3 is TGTGCCAGCAGTTTATCCCTGAACACGGGACTAGCAGTGGCCGAGCAGTACTTC.

The chain recombines TRBV30 with TRBJ1-3; a possible D gene is TRBD1 (6 bases). The germline CDR1 and CDR2 sequences are GTSNPN and SVGIG (reference sequence). Trimming left V 4 bases short and J 0 bases short, with 10 bases between. The CDR3 contains 14 residues. The CDR3 DNA reads TGTGCCTGGACCCTGGACAGCTCTGGAAACACCATATATTTT. The encoded protein is CAWTLDSSGNTIYF.

The genes are TRBV12-5 and TRBJ2-7; tentative D call: TRBD1 (5 bases). V was clipped by 3 bases and J by 2 bases, with 17 bases between them. This CDR3 region has 16 residues. Germline loops: CDR1 LGHNT, CDR2 FRNRAP. CDR3 in DNA: TGTGCTAGTGGTTTCGTTCCCAGGGCCACCACCTACGAGCAGTACTTC. Translation: CASGFVPRATTYEQYF.

The chain couples TRBV6-5 to TRBJ1-2; no reliable D call. V was trimmed by 6 bases and J by 4 bases, leaving 12 bases between them. CDR3 length: 13 amino acids. In germline, CDR1 is MNHEY, CDR2 SVGAGI. As DNA, the CDR3 is TGTGCCAGCAGCGCCAGAGACTCCTATGGCTACACCTTC. Its translation is CASSARDSYGYTF.

This clone was observed once. This sequence joins TRBV19 and TRBJ2-7, with D tentatively TRBD1 (6 bases). CDR1 is LNHDA, CDR2 SQIVND, per germline (reference sequence). The CDR3 loop spans 14 amino acids. V gave up 3 bases and J gave up 4 bases, with 13 bases separating them. The CDR3 sequence: CASSIGTPHYEQYF. The CDR3 DNA sequence: TGTGCCAGTAGTATCGGGACACCCCATTACGAGCAGTACTTC.

This clone appeared a single time. The CDR3 reads CASSPAGGPSYEQYF. CDR3 DNA: TGTGCCAGCAGCCCAGCGGGAGGACCCTCCTACGAGCAGTACTTC. J is TRBJ2-7 and V is TRBV2, with TRBD2 matching 9 bases. Trimming at V came to 6 bases and at J to 0 bases, leaving 6 bases not matched to a gene. Germline V gene sequence: CDR1 SNHLY, CDR2 FYNNEI. CDR3 length: 15 amino acids.

CDR3 region: CASSLVGAGTDTQYF. The DNA of the CDR3 is TGTGCCAGCAGCTTAGTCGGGGCGGGGACAGATACGCAGTATTTT. The V call is TRBV5-6, the J call TRBJ2-3; D is possibly TRBD2 (6 bases). CDR3 length equals 15 residues. Trimming cost V 2 bases and J 3 bases, with 13 bases left between them. The V gene's germline CDR1 is SGHDT and CDR2 YYEEEE.

This chain connects TRBV5-1 to TRBJ2-1; 9 bases match TRBD2. Looked up from germline, CDR1 is SGHRS and CDR2 is YFSETQ. After removal of 3 bases from V and 3 bases from J, the junction contained 10 bases not matched to a gene. The CDR3 has 17 amino acids. The CDR3 nucleotides are TGCGCCAGCAGCTGGGGTATAGCGGGAGTGGGCTACAATGAGCAGTTCTTC. Protein sequence: CASSWGIAGVGYNEQFF.

This rearrangement joins TRBV29-1 to TRBJ2-1; 8 bases are a match to TRBD1. The length of the CDR3 is 18 residues. Germline lookup yields CDR1 SQVTM and CDR2 ANQGSEA. V lost 1 base and J lost 2; bases outside the gene matches: 13. As DNA, the CDR3 is TGCAGCGTTGAAGGCCTTCTACCCGGGACAGGAGCCTACAATGAGCAGTTCTTC. Translated, it gives CSVEGLLPGTGAYNEQFF.

With regard to this clone: Within the sample, other DNA sequences also encode this same CDR3. This sequence joins TRBV29-1 and TRBJ2-7, with D perhaps given as TRBD1 or TRBD2 (6 bases each). Germline V gives CDR1 SQVTM, CDR2 ANQGSEA. This CDR3 has 11 residues. The V end was cut by 4 bases, the J end by 4 bases, with 8 bases between. In DNA form, the CDR3 reads TGCAGCGTTGGGGGGGCTTACGAGCAGTACTTC. Its translation: CSVGGAYEQYF.

On this clone: This specimen includes other DNA sequences encoding the same CDR3. CDR3 sequence reads: CASSPDANTGELFF. In DNA, the CDR3 is TGCGCCAGCAGTCCAGACGCCAACACCGGGGAGCTGTTTTTT. The chain has TRBV5-1 and TRBJ2-2; D is undetermined. CDR1 and CDR2 (germline): SGHRS, YFSETQ. The ends were cut back, 5 bases at V and 2 bases at J, with 10 bases in the middle. The CDR3 is made up of 14 amino acids.

The DNA of the CDR3 is TGTGCCAGCAGCGAGTCCATCAATGAGCAGTTCTTC. Encoded protein: CASSESINEQFF. This chain joins TRBV27 and TRBJ2-1; D remains ambiguous. The CDR3 loop spans 12 amino acids. The germline V gene encodes CDR1 MNHEY and CDR2 SMNVEV (reference sequence). The V and J ends lost 6 bases and 6 bases respectively, with 9 bases between them.

The chain uses TRBV4-1 and TRBJ2-2, with D maybe TRBD2 (6 bases). CDR1 MGHRA and CDR2 YSYEKL come from the germline V gene. The CDR3 totals 15 residues. Trimming took off 2 bases at V and 4 bases at J, with 11 bases between the two ends. Here the CDR3 reads CASSQRETTTGELFF. In DNA, the CDR3 is TGCGCCAGCAGCCAACGGGAGACTACCACCGGGGAGCTGTTTTTT.

This clone was seen once. Other DNA sequences in this specimen translate into the identical CDR3. This sequence joins TRBV5-1 and TRBJ2-7; D unclear. The germline V gene encodes CDR1 SGHRS and CDR2 YFSETQ. Trimming took 0 bases from V and 3 from J, leaving 7 bases between them. The CDR3 covers 13 residues. The CDR3 DNA is TGCGCCAGCAGCTTGGGGGCCGGCTACGAGCAGTACTTC. It is translated as CASSLGAGYEQYF.

This rearrangement joins TRBV19 to TRBJ1-2, with D unclear. CDR1 and CDR2 from the germline V gene are LNHDA and SQIVND (reference sequence). The CDR3 has 13 amino acids. Trimming cost V 9 bases and J 8 bases, with 19 bases left between them. The CDR3 sequence is CASSAFGLRGYTF. In DNA, the CDR3 is TGTGCCAGCAGTGCCTTCGGGTTGCGAGGCTACACCTTC.

The chain is built from TRBV28 and TRBJ1-2; D is unclear. V lost 5 bases to trimming and J lost 6 bases, with 13 bases between them. The CDR3 consists of 13 residues. CDR1 is MDHEN, CDR2 SYDVKM, per germline. CDR3 region: CASSIPYRDGYTF. CDR3 nucleotides: TGTGCCAGCAGTATCCCTTACAGAGATGGCTACACCTTC.

The chain uses TRBV9 and TRBJ2-7; perhaps TRBD1 as D (6 bases). There are 14 residues in the CDR3. Between the trimmed V and J ends, which lost 0 bases and 9 bases, there was a span of 16 bases. CDR1 and CDR2 from the germline V gene are SGDLS and YYNGEE. The CDR3 bases are TGTGCCAGCAGCGTAGAGTGGGGGCAGGGTGTGCAGTACTTC. Translated, it gives CASSVEWGQGVQYF.

This chain joins TRBV7-9 and TRBJ2-7; TRBD1 is a possible D gene (6 bases). CDR1 is SEHNR, CDR2 FQNEAQ, per germline (reference sequence). The CDR3 contains 14 residues. V gave up 5 bases and J gave up 7 bases, with 18 bases separating them. CDR3 amino acids: CASSVPKARGEQYF. DNA for the CDR3: TGTGCCAGCAGCGTCCCGAAGGCCAGGGGAGAGCAGTACTTC.

The chain employs TRBV18 and TRBJ2-5, with TRBD1 as a possible D gene (6 bases). The germline V gene encodes CDR1 KGHSH and CDR2 LQKENI. V dropped 3 bases and J dropped 1 base, with 9 bases sitting between them. The CDR3 extends over 14 amino acids. This CDR3 reads CASSPDRVQETQYF. CDR3 in DNA: TGTGCCAGCTCACCGGACAGAGTCCAAGAGACCCAGTACTTC.

V and J are TRBV7-6 and TRBJ2-3; 10 bases are a match to TRBD2. Germline CDR1 reads SGHVS; CDR2 reads FNYEAQ. The ends lost 9 bases at V and 0 bases at J; junction bases unmatched: 6. The CDR3 consists of 15 residues. The CDR3 DNA reads TGTGCCAGTCAGCGGGAGGGCTTTAGCACAGATACGCAGTATTTT. Its protein is CASQREGFSTDTQYF.